Each of the 21 T cell receptor beta chains below was sequenced from the same sample in a study of cytomegalovirus exposure and HLA in healthy donors. The table came from immunoSEQ multiplex PCR; TCRdb's copy has only in-frame clones and leaves some out. Among about 21,000 clones listed, approximately 97% were seen once. The sample comprised PBMCs. All receptors derive from a young man in good health and CMV-seropositive.

The chain combines TRBV6-1 with TRBJ2-3; TRBD2 might be the D (6 bases). Per germline, CDR1 MNHNS and CDR2 SASEGT. This CDR3 is 15 amino acids long. Trimming shortened V by 7 bases and J by 2 bases, and 16 bases separated the two germline ends. This CDR3 is CASILPTSNTDTQYF. In DNA form, the CDR3 reads TGTGCCAGCATTCTCCCAACTAGCAACACAGATACGCAGTATTTT.

This rearrangement joins TRBV2 to TRBJ1-3, with 8 nucleotides matching TRBD1. This CDR3 is built from 15 residues. J gave up 4 bases and V 6 bases, and 8 bases lay outside the gene matches. In germline, CDR1 is SNHLY, CDR2 FYNNEI. CDR3 DNA: TGTGCCAGCAGATGGCAGGGGGCGTCGGGAAACACCATATATTTT. It specifies CASRWQGASGNTIYF.

The genes are TRBV2 and TRBJ2-5; D uncertain. Per the germline V gene, CDR1 is SNHLY and CDR2 is FYNNEI. V lost 2 bases, J lost 1 base, and 8 bases lay in between. The CDR3 runs to 14 residues. In DNA form, the CDR3 reads TGTGCCAGCAGTGAATTGTACAGCCAAGAGACCCAGTACTTC. It codes for CASSELYSQETQYF.

This chain uses TRBV7-9 with TRBJ1-5; D gene ambiguous. The CDR3 extends over 12 amino acids. Trimming took 3 bases from V and 4 from J, leaving 4 bases between them. The germline gives CDR1 SEHNR, CDR2 FQNEAQ (reference sequence). Written as DNA, the CDR3 is TGTGCCAGCAGCTTTTTAAATCAGCCCCAGCATTTT. Its protein is CASSFLNQPQHF.

The chain employs TRBV5-1 and TRBJ2-3; 9 nucleotides match TRBD2. V gave up 5 bases and J gave up 3 bases; unmatched junction bases: 10. In germline, CDR1 is SGHRS, CDR2 YFSETQ. This CDR3 comprises 16 residues. The CDR3, as DNA: TGCGCCAGCAGTCGGGCTAGCGGGATAGGGACAGATACGCAGTATTTT. Translating gives CASSRASGIGTDTQYF.

This sequence joins TRBV4-3 and TRBJ1-4; D ambiguous. CDR1 and CDR2 from the germline V gene are LGHNA and YSLEER. The CDR3 has 16 amino acids. V was clipped by 1 base and J by 5 bases, with 14 bases between them. The CDR3 is CASSQVGGRSNEKLFF. CDR3 nucleotide sequence: TGCGCCAGCAGCCAAGTCGGAGGCAGGAGCAATGAAAAACTGTTTTTT.

This chain links TRBV25-1 with TRBJ2-1; possible D gene TRBD2, 5 bases. The CDR3 sequence is 14 residues long. V lost 3 bases to trimming and J lost 2 bases, with 8 bases between them. CDR1 is MGHDK, CDR2 SYGVNS, per germline. The CDR3 DNA is TGTGCCAGCAGTGAGGAGAGGGCCTACAATGAGCAGTTCTTC. Translation gives CASSEERAYNEQFF. The whole variable domain, remainder taken from reference TRBV25-1 and TRBJ2-1, is EADIYQTPRYLVIGTGKKITLECSQTMGHDKMYWYQQDPGMELHLIHYSYGVNSTEKGDLSSESTVSRIRTEHFPLTLESARPSHTSQYLCASSEERAYNEQFFGPGTRLTVL.

V and J are TRBV19 and TRBJ2-7; TRBD2 matches 13 bases. CDR3 length: 15 amino acids. Trimming at V came to 5 bases and at J to 2 bases, leaving 3 bases not matched to a gene. The germline V gene has CDR1 LNHDA and CDR2 SQIVND (reference sequence). CDR3 sequence (DNA): TGTGCCAGTAGTCCTGGGACTAGCGGGACCTACGAGCAGTACTTC. Its protein product is CASSPGTSGTYEQYF.

The chain recombines TRBV6-5 with TRBJ2-5, with TRBD1 identical over 7 bases. The germline CDR1 and CDR2 sequences are MNHEY and SVGAGI. This CDR3 region has 15 residues. V dropped 5 bases and J dropped 1; count of bases not matched to a gene: 7. CDR3 sequence reads: CASSVRQGLQETQYF. The CDR3 region has the DNA TGTGCCAGCAGTGTGAGACAGGGTCTCCAAGAGACCCAGTACTTC.

The J gene is TRBJ1-2, the V gene TRBV15, with D perhaps matching TRBD1 (5 bases). CDR1 is LNHNV, CDR2 YYDKDF, per germline (reference sequence). V was shortened by 0 bases and J by 14 bases, with 22 bases between the two germline ends. CDR3 size: 15 residues. CDR3 region: CATSRDVATDTLGTF. The CDR3 DNA reads as TGTGCCACCAGCAGAGATGTGGCGACAGACACCCTGGGGACCTTC.

The V call is TRBV29-1, the J call TRBJ2-4; the match to TRBD2 covers 12 bases. CDR3 length equals 16 residues. V trimming: 3 bases; J trimming: 4 bases; junction bases outside the gene matches: 7. Germline loops: CDR1 SQVTM, CDR2 ANQGSEA. The CDR3 loop is CSVESRLAGAKNIQYF. The CDR3 DNA reads TGCAGCGTTGAGTCTAGACTAGCGGGAGCTAAAAACATTCAGTACTTC.

The chain links TRBV19 to TRBJ2-7; D is perhaps TRBD2 (6 bases). Trimming pared 6 bases from V and 1 base from J, leaving 10 bases between. Germline CDR1 reads LNHDA; CDR2 reads SQIVND (reference sequence). The CDR3 sequence is 13 residues long. The CDR3 is CASRLADSYEQYF. In DNA, the CDR3 is TGTGCCAGTAGGTTAGCGGATTCCTACGAGCAGTACTTC.

V and J are TRBV13 and TRBJ2-7, with 12 bases fitting TRBD2. Per the germline V gene, CDR1 is PRHDT and CDR2 is FYEKMQ (reference sequence). V shed 8 bases and J 1 base; nucleotides not matched to a gene: 3. This CDR3 spans 14 amino acids. DNA of the CDR3: TGTGCCAGCCGGACTAGCGGGAAATCCTACGAGCAGTACTTC. Translated: CASRTSGKSYEQYF. The variable domain in full, with the rest retrieved from reference TRBV13 and TRBJ2-7, is AAGVIQSPRHLIKEKRETATLKCYPIPRHDTVYWYQQGPGQDPQFLISFYEKMQSDKGSIPDRFSAQQFSDYHSELNMSSLELGDSALYFCASRTSGKSYEQYFGPGTRLTVT.

The chain links TRBV7-9 to TRBJ2-7, with TRBD1 matching over 7 bases. The junction had 3 bases not matched to a gene; V was cut back by 5 bases and J by 2 bases. Per the germline V gene, CDR1 is SEHNR and CDR2 is FQNEAQ (reference sequence). The CDR3 length is 13 residues. The CDR3 region is CASSRDRAYEQYF. CDR3 nucleotide sequence: TGTGCCAGCAGCAGAGACAGGGCCTACGAGCAGTACTTC. Drawing the rest from reference TRBV7-9 and TRBJ2-7, the complete variable domain is DTGVSQNPRHKITKRGQNVTFRCDPISEHNRLYWYRQTLGQGPEFLTYFQNEAQLEKSRLLSDRFSAERPKGSFSTLEIQRTEQGDSAMYLCASSRDRAYEQYFGPGTRLTVT.

The chain recombines TRBV6-5 with TRBJ1-1; possible D gene TRBD1, 5 bases. V lost 0 bases and J lost 1, with 12 bases in between. The CDR3 spans 16 residues. Germline values: CDR1 MNHEY, CDR2 SVGAGI. CDR3 region: CASSYSRGGENTEAFF. The CDR3 bases are TGTGCCAGCAGTTACTCGCGGGGGGGGGAGAACACTGAAGCTTTCTTT.

The chain uses TRBV27 and TRBJ1-5; D unclear. Trimming took off 3 bases at V and 6 bases at J, with 12 bases between the two ends. This CDR3 has 14 residues. Per the germline V gene, CDR1 is MNHEY and CDR2 is SMNVEV (reference sequence). The CDR3 coding sequence is TGTGCCAGCAGTTTCTCCCTATTGAGTCAGCCCCAGCATTTT. Amino acids: CASSFSLLSQPQHF.

The V call is TRBV5-1, the J call TRBJ2-3; no reliable D call. Germline V lookup: CDR1 SGHRS, CDR2 YFSETQ. V was shortened by 2 bases and J by 0 bases, with 10 bases between the two germline ends. This CDR3 is 15 amino acids long. The CDR3 coding sequence is TGCGCCAGCAGCTTAGGAGACCCCAGCACAGATACGCAGTATTTT. Protein sequence: CASSLGDPSTDTQYF.

V gene TRBV18 combines with J gene TRBJ2-1, with 7 bases aligning to TRBD1. Trimming took 4 bases from V and 8 from J; bases not matched to a gene: 2. The germline V gene has CDR1 KGHSH and CDR2 LQKENI. This CDR3 spans 12 amino acids. In DNA form, the CDR3 reads TGTGCCAGCTCACAAGGGGGCGATGAGCAGTTCTTC. Translating it yields CASSQGGDEQFF.

Note on this clone: At one of its ends the junction is not consistent with the germline gene, which may arise from a read error. This chain joins TRBV15 and TRBJ2-1; maybe TRBD1 (5 bases). The CDR3 runs to 14 residues. The germline gives CDR1 LNHNV, CDR2 YYDKDF (reference sequence). The CDR3 DNA is TGTGCCACCAGGAGAGACAGAAACTACAATGAGCAGTTCTTC. Amino acids: CATRRDRNYNEQFF.

CDR3 in amino acids: CSVEKGAGVAFF. CDR3 bases: TGCAGCGTTGAGAAAGGGGCGGGGGTAGCTTTCTTT. This chain connects TRBV29-1 to TRBJ1-1, with D perhaps TRBD1 (5 bases). With 3 bases removed from V and 10 bases from J, the gap between germline ends came to 15 bases. This CDR3 has 12 amino acids. CDR1 is SQVTM, CDR2 ANQGSEA, per germline.

The V gene is TRBV7-3, the J gene TRBJ2-1; 7 nucleotides match TRBD1. This CDR3 has 16 residues. V lost 3 bases and J lost 2; bases outside the gene matches: 7. Germline-derived CDR1 and CDR2 are SGHTA and FQGTGA. The CDR3 DNA sequence: TGTGCCAGCAGCTTGGGACAGCCGGGCACCTACAATGAGCAGTTCTTC. Translating gives CASSLGQPGTYNEQFF.